This T cell receptor (beta chain) was identified during a study of technical replicates of blood from a few donors. Only in-frame clones appear in the TCRdb table, and some are missing; sequencing was by immunoSEQ multiplex PCR. Among just over 60,000 clones listed, 70% to 90% were seen once. This clone was counted a few times. The CDR3 runs to 15 residues. CDR1 LGHNT and CDR2 FRNRAP come from the germline V gene. V trimming: 1 base; J trimming: 5 bases; junction bases outside the gene matches: 5. The sequence was obtained from a human donor in good health. Some clones in this sample may be carry-over from other donors' samples. Sequenced: PBMCs. This rearrangement joins TRBV12-5 to TRBJ2-7, with TRBD2 identical over 10 bases. This CDR3 reads CASGLEPSGSNEQYF. CDR3 DNA: TGTGCTAGTGGTTTGGAACCTAGCGGGAGTAACGAGCAGTACTTC. The whole variable domain, remainder taken from reference TRBV12-5 and TRBJ2-7, is DARVTQTPRHKVTEMGQEVTMRCQPILGHNTVFWYRQTMMQGLELLAYFRNRAPLDDSGMPKDRFSAEMPDATLATLKIQPSEPRDSAVYFCASGLEPSGSNEQYFGPGTRLTVT.